Below, 3 T cell receptor beta chains from the same sample are listed, as sequenced in a study of blood T cell repertoires in COVID-19. Assay: immunoSEQ multiplex PCR; the TCRdb copy retains only in-frame clones and omits some. The sample holds tens of thousands of clones, roughly four fifths seen once. Specimen: peripheral blood. The receptors derive from a woman aged 55-69 years with acute or convalescent COVID-19.

This clone was recorded only once. This chain uses TRBV5-4 with TRBJ1-3; 8 nucleotides agree with TRBD1. V was pared by 3 bases and J by 8 bases, with 10 bases of the junction left unmatched. The CDR3 spans 15 residues. CDR1 is SGHNT, CDR2 YYREEE, per germline (reference sequence). CDR3 amino acids: CASSSIDRGVHTIYF. As DNA, the CDR3 is TGTGCCAGCAGCTCGATCGACAGGGGCGTTCACACCATATATTTT.

The chain carries TRBV12-5 and TRBJ1-2, with 7 bases matching TRBD1. The junction had 8 bases not matched to a gene; V was cut back by 4 bases and J by 9 bases. CDR1 and CDR2 (germline): LGHNT, FRNRAP. CDR3 length: 13 amino acids. The DNA of the CDR3 is TGTGCTAGTGGTTCCCTGACAGGGTGGCGCTACACCTTC. Its protein product is CASGSLTGWRYTF.

The rearrangement links TRBV2 to TRBJ1-1; D is unresolved. The V gene lost 8 bases and the J gene lost 4 bases, with 17 bases spanning the gap. Germline V gene data show CDR1 as SNHLY and CDR2 as FYNNEI. CDR3 length equals 14 residues. CDR3 protein: CASRSLGLPTEAFF. The CDR3 DNA reads as TGTGCCAGCCGGTCCCTAGGATTACCCACTGAAGCTTTCTTT.